This T cell receptor (beta chain) was captured by sequencing in a study of blood T cell repertoires in COVID-19. V was trimmed by 8 bases and J by 8 bases, leaving 12 bases between them. This CDR3 has 11 amino acids. From germline, CDR1 is SEHNR and CDR2 FQNEAQ (reference sequence). Data came from immunoSEQ multiplex PCR; TCRdb stores just in-frame clones and leaves some out. The sample records about 330,000 clones, more than 85% being singletons. The sequence was obtained from a woman in her twenties or thirties who had recovered from COVID-19. Sequencing used PBMCs or T cells enriched from blood (not recorded which). The chain has TRBV7-9 and TRBJ1-2, with a weak D call TRBD1 (5 bases). CDR3 nucleotides: TGTGCCAGCCCATTTAGGGGCGGCTACACCTTC. Its translation is CASPFRGGYTF.